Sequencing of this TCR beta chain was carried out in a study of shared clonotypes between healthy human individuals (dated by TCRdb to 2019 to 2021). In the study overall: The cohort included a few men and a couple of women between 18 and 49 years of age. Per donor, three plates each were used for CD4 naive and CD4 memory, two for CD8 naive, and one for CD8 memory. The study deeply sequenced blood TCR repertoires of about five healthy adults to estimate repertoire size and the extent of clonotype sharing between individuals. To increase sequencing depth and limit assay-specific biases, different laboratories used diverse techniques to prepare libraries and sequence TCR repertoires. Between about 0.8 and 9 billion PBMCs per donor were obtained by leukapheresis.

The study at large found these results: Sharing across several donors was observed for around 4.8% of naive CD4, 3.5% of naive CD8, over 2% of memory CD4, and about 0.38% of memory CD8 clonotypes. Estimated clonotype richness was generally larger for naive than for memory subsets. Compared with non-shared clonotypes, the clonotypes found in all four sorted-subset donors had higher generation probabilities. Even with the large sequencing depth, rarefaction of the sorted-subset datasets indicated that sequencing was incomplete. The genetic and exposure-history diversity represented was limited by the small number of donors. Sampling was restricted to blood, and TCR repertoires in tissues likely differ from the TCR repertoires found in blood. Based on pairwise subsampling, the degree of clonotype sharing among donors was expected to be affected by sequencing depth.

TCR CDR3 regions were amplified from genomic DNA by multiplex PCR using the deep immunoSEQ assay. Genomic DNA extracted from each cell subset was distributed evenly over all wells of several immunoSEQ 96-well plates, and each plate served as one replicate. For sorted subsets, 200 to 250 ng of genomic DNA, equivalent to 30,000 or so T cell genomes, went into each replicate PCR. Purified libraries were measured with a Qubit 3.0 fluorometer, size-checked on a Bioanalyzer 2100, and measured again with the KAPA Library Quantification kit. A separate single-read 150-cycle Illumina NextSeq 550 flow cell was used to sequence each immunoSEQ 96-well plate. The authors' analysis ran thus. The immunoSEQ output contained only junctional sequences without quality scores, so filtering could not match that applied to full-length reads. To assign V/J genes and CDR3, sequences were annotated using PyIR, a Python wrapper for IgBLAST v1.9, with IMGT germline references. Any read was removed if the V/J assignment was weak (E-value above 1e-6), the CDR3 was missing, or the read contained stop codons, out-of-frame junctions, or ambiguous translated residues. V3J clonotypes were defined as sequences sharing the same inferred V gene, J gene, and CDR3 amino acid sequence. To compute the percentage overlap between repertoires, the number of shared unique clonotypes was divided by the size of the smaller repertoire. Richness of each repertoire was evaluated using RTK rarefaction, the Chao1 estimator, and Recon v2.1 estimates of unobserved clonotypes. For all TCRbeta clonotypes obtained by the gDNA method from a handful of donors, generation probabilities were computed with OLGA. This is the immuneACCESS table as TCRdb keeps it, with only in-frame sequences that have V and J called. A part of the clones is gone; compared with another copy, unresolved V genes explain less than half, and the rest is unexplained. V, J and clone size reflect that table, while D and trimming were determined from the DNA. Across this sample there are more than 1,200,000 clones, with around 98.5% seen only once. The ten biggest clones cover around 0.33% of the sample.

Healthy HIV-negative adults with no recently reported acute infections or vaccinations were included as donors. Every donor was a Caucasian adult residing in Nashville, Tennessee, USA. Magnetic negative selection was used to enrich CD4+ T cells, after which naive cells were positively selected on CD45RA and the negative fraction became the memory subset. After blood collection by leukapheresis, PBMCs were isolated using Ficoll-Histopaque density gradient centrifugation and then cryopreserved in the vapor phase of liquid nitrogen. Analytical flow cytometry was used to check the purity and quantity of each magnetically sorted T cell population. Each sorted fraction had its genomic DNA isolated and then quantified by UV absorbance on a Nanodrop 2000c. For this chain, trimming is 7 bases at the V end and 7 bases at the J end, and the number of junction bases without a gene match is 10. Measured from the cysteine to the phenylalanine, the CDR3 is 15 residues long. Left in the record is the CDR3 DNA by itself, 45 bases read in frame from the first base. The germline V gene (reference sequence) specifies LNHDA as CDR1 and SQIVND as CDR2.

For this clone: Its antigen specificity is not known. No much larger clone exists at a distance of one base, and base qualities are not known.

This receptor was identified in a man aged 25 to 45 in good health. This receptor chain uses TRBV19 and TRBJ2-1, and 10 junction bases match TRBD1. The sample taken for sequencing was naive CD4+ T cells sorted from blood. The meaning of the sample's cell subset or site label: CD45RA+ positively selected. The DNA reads TGTGCCAGTACCCTTGGGGGACAGGGGATTAATGAGCAGTTCTTC. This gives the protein CASTLGGQGINEQFF.